The 32 T cell receptor beta chains listed next were all sequenced from one sample in a study of T-cell reconstitution after alpha-beta-depleted transplantation in children. TCRbeta library construction was performed incorporating unique molecular identifiers. TCRdb reprocessed the PCR reads via MiXCR and lists one record per CDR3 protein. Among about 360,000 distinct CDR3 sequences listed, 13% were seen once. The specimen was PBMCs, collected from the stem cell graft. The source of these receptors is a human donor who donated a stem cell graft to a child with Fanconi anemia.

The chain uses TRBV10-3 and TRBJ2-3; TRBD2 matches 16 bases. J was trimmed by 6 bases and V by 11 bases; bases with no gene match: 14. The length of the CDR3 is 17 residues. In germline, CDR1 is ENHRY, CDR2 SYGVKD. CDR3 region: CASTTGTSGGAGDTQYF. Here the CDR3 DNA reads TGTGCCTCAACAACCGGGACTAGCGGGGGGGCCGGCGATACGCAGTATTTT.

Many counts were recorded for this clonotype. J is TRBJ2-2 and V is TRBV5-4; the D is unclear. CDR1 and CDR2 from the germline V gene are SGHNT and YYREEE (reference sequence). This CDR3 has 14 residues. Trimming took off 1 base at V and 6 bases at J, with 10 bases between the two ends. DNA of the CDR3: TGTGCCAGCAGCTTGAGTTTGGGATCCGGGGAGCTGTTTTTT. Protein sequence: CASSLSLGSGELFF.

The chain uses TRBV5-5 and TRBJ2-7; maybe TRBD2 (5 bases). The CDR3 runs to 15 residues. V lost 1 base to trimming and J lost 0 bases, with 11 bases between them. Germline V gene data show CDR1 as SGHKS and CDR2 as YYEKEE (reference sequence). The CDR3 reads CASSLREWASYEQYF. CDR3 in DNA: TGTGCCAGCAGCTTGAGGGAGTGGGCCTCCTACGAGCAGTACTTC.

This clonotype was seen more than once but under ten times. This CDR3 is CASTRGPTNTEAFF. CDR3 nucleotides: TGCGCCAGCACAAGGGGACCTACGAACACTGAAGCTTTCTTT. V is TRBV4-3 and J is TRBJ1-1; weak D call: TRBD1 (5 bases). From germline, CDR1 is LGHNA and CDR2 YSLEER. This CDR3 region has 14 residues. Trimming took 7 bases from V and 1 from J, leaving 13 bases between them.

In its sample, this clonotype was seen a few times. The chain couples TRBV25-1 to TRBJ2-2; no clear D. With 8 bases removed from V and 6 bases from J, the gap between germline ends came to 10 bases. The CDR3 is 12 residues long. Germline values: CDR1 MGHDK, CDR2 SYGVNS. CDR3 DNA: TGTGCCAGCGGGTTAGTTGCCGGGGAGCTGTTTTTT. Amino acid sequence: CASGLVAGELFF.

This chain connects TRBV12-3 or TRBV12-4 to TRBJ1-6, with 8 positions matching TRBD1. V shed 5 bases and J 0 bases; nucleotides not matched to a gene: 9. The CDR3 spans 18 residues. The CDR3 protein is CASSQPGTGSSYNSPLHF. The CDR3 coding sequence is TGTGCCAGCAGTCAACCCGGGACAGGCAGCTCCTATAATTCACCCCTCCACTTT.

This clonotype was seen a few times. The rearrangement joins TRBV3-1 to TRBJ1-1; D is ambiguous. V was shortened by 1 base and J by 6 bases, with 12 bases between the two germline ends. Per germline, CDR1 LGHDT and CDR2 YNNKEL (reference sequence). The CDR3 spans 14 residues. The CDR3 coding sequence is TGTGCCAGCAGCCAAGTCGGTTTGGGGTCTGAAGCTTTCTTT. Translated, it gives CASSQVGLGSEAFF.

This clonotype was counted many times. This chain joins TRBV4-3 and TRBJ2-2; no reliable D call. Germline assignment: CDR1 LGHNA and CDR2 YSLEER. This CDR3 region has 16 residues. V was cut by 0 bases and J by 5 bases, with 13 bases left in between. The CDR3 protein is CASSQDLMASTGELFF. The CDR3 bases are TGCGCCAGCAGCCAAGATCTAATGGCCTCAACCGGGGAGCTGTTTTTT.

This clonotype was found a few times. The chain carries TRBV18 and TRBJ1-1; 8 positions agree with TRBD1. Germline V gene lookup returns CDR1 KGHSH and CDR2 LQKENI. Germline trimming cut 3 bases from V and 3 bases from J; bases unmatched to any gene: 6. This CDR3 comprises 15 residues. CDR3 in DNA: TGTGCCAGCTCACCCTTACAGGGGGGGGACACTGAAGCTTTCTTT. Its protein product is CASSPLQGGDTEAFF.

This clonotype was counted at least ten times. The rearrangement uses TRBV7-9 and TRBJ2-1; D remains ambiguous. Germline assignment: CDR1 SEHNR and CDR2 FQNEAQ (reference sequence). The CDR3 totals 16 residues. Trimming took 5 bases from V and 7 from J, leaving 21 bases between them. The CDR3 DNA reads TGTGCCAGCAGCCCTCTAGGGCAGGCAATTGCGAATGAGCAGTTCTTC. Its translation is CASSPLGQAIANEQFF.

The chain joins TRBV20-1 to TRBJ1-2, with D perhaps TRBD1 (6 bases). CDR3 length: 14 amino acids. V was trimmed by 2 bases and J by 8 bases, leaving 18 bases between them. Germline V gives CDR1 DFQATT, CDR2 SNEGSKA (reference sequence). The DNA for the CDR3 is TGCAGTGCTAGATCTCCGGGGAGGGGGGAAGGCTACACCTTC. It specifies CSARSPGRGEGYTF.

The chain uses TRBV12-3 or TRBV12-4 and TRBJ1-3, with 7 nucleotides matching TRBD1. The CDR3 runs 16 residues. Trimming cost V 3 bases and J 0 bases; bases outside gene matches: 5. CDR3 protein: CASSFDGQASGNTIYF. As DNA, the CDR3 is TGTGCCAGCAGTTTTGATGGACAGGCCTCTGGAAACACCATATATTTT.

This clonotype has more than one count but fewer than ten. This chain uses TRBV6-1 with TRBJ2-2; D is unclear. In germline, CDR1 is MNHNS, CDR2 SASEGT. V was shortened by 1 base and J by 7 bases, with 4 bases between the two germline ends. This CDR3 spans 12 amino acids. The CDR3 bases are TGTGCCAGCAGTGAAGTTGGCGGGGAGCTGTTTTTT. Protein: CASSEVGGELFF.

This clonotype has only a few counts. V and J are TRBV5-1 and TRBJ1-1, with 7 bases fitting TRBD1. This CDR3 contains 14 residues. CDR1 and CDR2 (germline): SGHRS, YFSETQ. J lost 3 bases, V lost 4 bases, and 6 bases had no gene match. The CDR3 nucleotides are TGCGCCAGCAGCAAGACAGGGTGGGACACTGAAGCTTTCTTT. It translates to CASSKTGWDTEAFF. Together with reference TRBV5-1 and TRBJ1-1, the CDR3 gives the full variable domain: KAGVTQTPRYLIKTRGQQVTLSCSPISGHRSVSWYQQTPGQGLQFLFEYFSETQRNKGNFPGRFSGRQFSNSRSEMNVSTLELGDSALYLCASSKTGWDTEAFFGQGTRLTVV.

The chain is built from TRBV24-1 and TRBJ1-2, with a weak D call TRBD1 (5 bases). This CDR3 region has 12 residues. The germline V and J ends were trimmed by 9 bases and 4 bases, with 11 bases remaining between them. The germline CDR1 and CDR2 sequences are KGHDR and SFDVKD. The CDR3: CATSKGSYGYTF. The DNA of the CDR3 is TGTGCCACCTCGAAGGGGAGCTATGGCTACACCTTC.

The table lists this clonotype with many counts. This chain links TRBV29-1 with TRBJ1-2, with 8 positions matching TRBD1. There are 14 residues in the CDR3. Germline assignment: CDR1 SQVTM and CDR2 ANQGSEA. Germline trimming cut 6 bases from V and 3 bases from J; bases unmatched to any gene: 9. CDR3 sequence (DNA): TGCAGCGTCGCAGGGACAGGCAGGGACTATGGCTACACCTTC. This codes for CSVAGTGRDYGYTF.

The count of this clonotype is one. V and J are TRBV12-3 or TRBV12-4 and TRBJ2-3; 11 bases are shared with TRBD2. The CDR3 extends over 15 amino acids. The V segment lost 6 bases and the J segment 2 bases; nucleotides outside the gene matches: 4. The CDR3: CASSRTSGYTDTQYF. In DNA, the CDR3 is TGTGCCAGCAGCAGGACTAGCGGGTACACAGATACGCAGTATTTT.

This clonotype was observed many times. The J gene is TRBJ2-5, the V gene TRBV6-5; a weak D match, TRBD2 (6 bases). Germline values: CDR1 MNHEY, CDR2 SVGAGI. V was pared by 0 bases and J by 2 bases, with 10 bases between. This CDR3 region has 15 residues. The CDR3: CASSYSTGEQETQYF. As DNA, the CDR3 is TGTGCCAGCAGTTACTCAACGGGGGAGCAAGAGACCCAGTACTTC.

This clonotype showed up many times. The chain uses TRBV14 and TRBJ2-1; TRBD2 matches at 10 bases. V lost 0 bases and J lost 0; bases outside the gene matches: 8. Per germline, CDR1 SGHDN and CDR2 FVKESK. The CDR3 length is 19 residues. The CDR3 region has the DNA TGTGCCAGCAGCCAAGATATCGCTAGCGGGGGCCTCTCCTACAATGAGCAGTTCTTC. Amino acids: CASSQDIASGGLSYNEQFF.

The chain recombines TRBV7-6 with TRBJ1-1; D not resolved. This CDR3 comprises 16 residues. V lost 5 bases and J lost 4, with 20 bases in between. Germline-derived CDR1 and CDR2 are SGHVS and FNYEAQ. CDR3 protein: CASSKTSDLSTTEAFF. CDR3 coding DNA: TGTGCCAGCAGCAAGACCTCGGACCTTTCAACCACTGAAGCTTTCTTT.

This clonotype was counted only a few times. V is TRBV6-2 or TRBV6-3 and J is TRBJ1-2; possibly TRBD1 for D (6 bases). V shed 8 bases and J shed 3 bases, with 10 bases lying between them. The CDR3 has 12 amino acids. CDR1 and CDR2 from the germline V gene are MNHEY and SVGEGT. The CDR3 spells CASGDTYYGYTF. CDR3 sequence (DNA): TGTGCCAGCGGGGACACTTACTATGGCTACACCTTC.

This sequence joins TRBV20-1 and TRBJ1-1; D is unclear. The CDR3 contains 10 residues. From germline, CDR1 is DFQATT and CDR2 SNEGSKA (reference sequence). V lost 5 bases and J lost 3, with 4 bases in between. Written as DNA, the CDR3 is TGCAGTGCTTCTGACACTGAAGCTTTCTTT. This gives the protein CSASDTEAFF.

A word on this clonotype: At one of its ends the junction is not consistent with the germline gene, which may arise from a read error. V is TRBV4-1 and J is TRBJ1-1; D may be TRBD1 (5 bases). The CDR3 is made up of 10 amino acids. Germline loops: CDR1 MGHRA, CDR2 YSYEKL. CDR3 in DNA: TGCGCCAGCAGCCAAGAGGGGCATTGGTTT. Translation gives CASSQEGHWF.

This clonotype turned up a few times. This sequence joins TRBV29-1 and TRBJ1-2; D not certain. The length of the CDR3 is 13 residues. The germline V and J ends were trimmed by 0 bases and 6 bases, with 11 bases remaining between them. CDR1 SQVTM and CDR2 ANQGSEA come from the germline V gene. The CDR3 loop is CSVEDRERNGYTF. The CDR3 DNA reads as TGCAGCGTTGAAGATCGGGAGAGGAATGGCTACACCTTC.

This clonotype was detected once. One end of the junction is discordant with germline, which a read error may explain. V is TRBV3-1 and J is TRBJ2-6; D possibly uses TRBD1 or TRBD2 (6 bases each). This CDR3 contains 16 residues. Germline V CDR1 and CDR2: LGHDT, YNNKEL (reference sequence). CDR3: CASCQRRGAGANVLTF. DNA of the CDR3: TGTGCCAGCTGCCAACGAAGGGGGGCTGGGGCCAACGTCCTGACTTTC.

This clonotype was seen more than once but under ten times. V and J are TRBV7-9 and TRBJ2-7; D perhaps matches TRBD2 (7 bases). The CDR3 is 14 residues long. Trimming removed 4 bases from V and 6 bases from J, with 16 bases in between. Germline V gene lookup returns CDR1 SEHNR and CDR2 FQNEAQ (reference sequence). The CDR3 region is CASSSEGGVAEQYF. DNA of the CDR3: TGTGCCAGCAGCTCGGAGGGGGGGGTGGCCGAGCAGTACTTC.

This rearrangement joins TRBV5-1 to TRBJ2-7, with 7 bases fitting TRBD1. This CDR3 comprises 14 residues. V shed 4 bases and J 6 bases; nucleotides not matched to a gene: 10. Germline V gives CDR1 SGHRS, CDR2 YFSETQ. CDR3 in DNA: TGCGCCAGCAGCCCCCGACAGGGTGGACTCGAGCAGTACGTC. Translating it yields CASSPRQGGLEQYV.

The chain employs TRBV6-2 or TRBV6-3 and TRBJ2-7, with D unclear. V was trimmed by 5 bases and J by 0 bases, leaving 11 bases between them. The CDR3 covers 14 residues. Per the germline V gene, CDR1 is MNHEY and CDR2 is SVGEGT. CDR3 in DNA: TGTGCCAGCAGTCGTTACGGAACCTCCTACGAGCAGTACTTC. It specifies CASSRYGTSYEQYF.

The V gene is TRBV11-2, the J gene TRBJ2-2, with 8 nucleotides matching TRBD2. Germline lookup yields CDR1 SGHAT and CDR2 FQNNGV. The CDR3 is made up of 17 amino acids. The V gene end was trimmed by 0 bases and the J gene end by 4 bases; junction bases not matched to a gene: 7. Here the CDR3 reads CASSLDSGLASTGELFF. The DNA of the CDR3 is TGTGCCAGCAGCTTAGATTCAGGACTAGCTTCCACCGGGGAGCTGTTTTTT.

This clonotype showed up just a few times. The chain links TRBV10-1 to TRBJ2-1; 7 positions agree with TRBD1. Per the germline V gene, CDR1 is WNHNN and CDR2 is SYGVQD (reference sequence). The V and J ends lost 8 bases and 2 bases, in that order; junction bases with no gene match: 6. This CDR3 contains 14 residues. The CDR3: CASPLRGPYNEQFF. In nucleotides, the CDR3 is TGCGCCAGCCCCTTGAGGGGGCCCTACAATGAGCAGTTCTTC.

This sequence joins TRBV20-1 and TRBJ2-4, with D unclear. CDR3 length: 12 amino acids. Trimming pared 6 bases from V and 6 bases from J, leaving 12 bases between. Germline-derived CDR1 and CDR2 are DFQATT and SNEGSKA (reference sequence). The chain's CDR3 is CSAKLWGNIQYF. The CDR3 DNA reads TGCAGTGCGAAGTTGTGGGGAAACATTCAGTACTTC.

The chain couples TRBV3-1 to TRBJ1-6; the D gene is possibly TRBD1 (6 bases). The CDR3 is 16 residues long. V was pared by 4 bases and J by 7 bases, with 17 bases between. Germline V gene lookup returns CDR1 LGHDT and CDR2 YNNKEL (reference sequence). The CDR3 reads CASSRGRLAGNSPLHF. Written as DNA, the CDR3 is TGTGCCAGCAGCCGGGGGCGCCTTGCGGGGAATTCACCCCTCCACTTT.